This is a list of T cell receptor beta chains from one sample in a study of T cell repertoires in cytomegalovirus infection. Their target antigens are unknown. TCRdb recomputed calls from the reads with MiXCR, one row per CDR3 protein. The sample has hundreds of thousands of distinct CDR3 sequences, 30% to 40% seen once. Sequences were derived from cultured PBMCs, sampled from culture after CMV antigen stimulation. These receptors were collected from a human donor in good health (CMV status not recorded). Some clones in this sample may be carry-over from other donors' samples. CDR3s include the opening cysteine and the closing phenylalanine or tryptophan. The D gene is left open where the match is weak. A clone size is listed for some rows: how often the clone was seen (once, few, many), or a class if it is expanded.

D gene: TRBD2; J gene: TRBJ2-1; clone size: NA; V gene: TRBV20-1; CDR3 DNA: TGCAGTGCTAGAGATTGGGAGGGCCAAGAAGATGAGCAGTTCTTC; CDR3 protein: CSARDWEGQEDEQFF
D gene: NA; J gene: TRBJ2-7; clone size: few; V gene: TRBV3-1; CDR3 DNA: TGTGCCAGCAGCATCGGAGGGGGGGACGAGCAGTACTTC; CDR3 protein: CASSIGGGDEQYF
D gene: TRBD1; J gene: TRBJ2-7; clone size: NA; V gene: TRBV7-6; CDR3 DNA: TGTGCCAGCAGCCCGACAGGACAGGAGTACGAGCAGTACTTC; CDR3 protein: CASSPTGQEYEQYF
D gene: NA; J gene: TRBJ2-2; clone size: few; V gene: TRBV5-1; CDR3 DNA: TGCGCCAGCAGCTCTGACAGGGCGGGGTCCGGGGAGCTGTTTTTT; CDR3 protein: CASSSDRAGSGELFF
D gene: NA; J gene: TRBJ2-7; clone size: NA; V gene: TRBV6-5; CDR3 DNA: TGTGCCAGCAGACCAGCGACACCTTACGAGCAGTACTTC; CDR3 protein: CASRPATPYEQYF
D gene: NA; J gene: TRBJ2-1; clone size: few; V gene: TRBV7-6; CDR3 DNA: TGTGCCAGCAGCCTCCGTGCCGGCCCCTATGAGCAGTTCTTC; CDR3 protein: CASSLRAGPYEQFF
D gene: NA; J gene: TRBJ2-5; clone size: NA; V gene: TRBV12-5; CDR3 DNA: TGTGCTAGTGCCCTACATGGGGCGGAGACCCAGTACTTC; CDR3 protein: CASALHGAETQYF
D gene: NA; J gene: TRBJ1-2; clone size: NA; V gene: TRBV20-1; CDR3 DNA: TGCAGTGCTAGAGGGATCGGAAAACAGGAGGGCTACACCTTC; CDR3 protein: CSARGIGKQEGYTF
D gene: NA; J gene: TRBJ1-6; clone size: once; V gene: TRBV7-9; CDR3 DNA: TGTGCCAGCAGCTTATCGGTACTTGCTTCACCCCTCCACTTT; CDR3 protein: CASSLSVLASPLHF
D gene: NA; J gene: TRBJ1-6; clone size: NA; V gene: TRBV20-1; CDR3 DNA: TGCAGTCCCGGGACACTAGACCTCGATTCACCCCTCCACTTT; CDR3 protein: CSPGTLDLDSPLHF
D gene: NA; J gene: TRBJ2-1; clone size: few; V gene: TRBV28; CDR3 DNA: TGTGCCAGCAGTTTAGGGGGCAGGGGTTTCAATGAGCAGTTCTTC; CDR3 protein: CASSLGGRGFNEQFF
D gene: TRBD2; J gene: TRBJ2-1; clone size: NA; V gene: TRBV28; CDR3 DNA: TGTGCCAGCAGTTTTAGCGGGAGGGTGTGGAATTACAATGAGCAGTTCTTC; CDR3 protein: CASSFSGRVWNYNEQFF
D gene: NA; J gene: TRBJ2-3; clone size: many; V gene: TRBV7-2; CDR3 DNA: TGTGCCAGCAGCTTAGGACAGATATCAGATACGCAGTATTTT; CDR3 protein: CASSLGQISDTQYF
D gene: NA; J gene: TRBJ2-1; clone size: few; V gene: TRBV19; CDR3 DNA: TGTGCCAGTAGTATAGGACAGGACAACGGTGAGCAGTTCTTC; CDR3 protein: CASSIGQDNGEQFF
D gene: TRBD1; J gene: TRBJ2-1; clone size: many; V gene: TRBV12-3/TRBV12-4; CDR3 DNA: TGTGCCACGAAACCAGCAGGGGGCATCCCGAATGAGCAGTTCTTC; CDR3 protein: CATKPAGGIPNEQFF